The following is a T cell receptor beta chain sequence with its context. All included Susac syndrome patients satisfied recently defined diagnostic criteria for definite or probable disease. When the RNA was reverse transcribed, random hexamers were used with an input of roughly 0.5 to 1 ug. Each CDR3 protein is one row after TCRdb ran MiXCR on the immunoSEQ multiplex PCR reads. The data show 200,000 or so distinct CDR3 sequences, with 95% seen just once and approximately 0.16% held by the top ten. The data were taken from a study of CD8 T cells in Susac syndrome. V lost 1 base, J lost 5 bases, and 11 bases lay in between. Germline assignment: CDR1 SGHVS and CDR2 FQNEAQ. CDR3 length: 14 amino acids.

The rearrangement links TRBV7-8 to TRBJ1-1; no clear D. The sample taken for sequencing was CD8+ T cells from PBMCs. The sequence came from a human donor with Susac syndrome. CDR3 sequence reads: CASSLVLGHTEAFF. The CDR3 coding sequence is TGTGCCAGCAGCTTAGTCCTGGGCCATACTGAAGCTTTCTTT.